The 8 T cell receptor beta chains reported below all come from one sample, sequenced in a study of cytomegalovirus exposure and HLA in healthy donors. PCR used 60 Vbeta primers and 13 Jbeta primers. Libraries were prepared by immunoSEQ multiplex PCR; TCRdb keeps only in-frame clonotypes and omits some of them. The sample includes more than 130,000 clones, roughly 75% of them seen just once. Source material: PBMCs. The receptor source for this set is a man aged 25-45 years in good health and CMV-seronegative.

The chain is built from TRBV7-9 and TRBJ1-1; D is undetermined. Germline V gene lookup returns CDR1 SEHNR and CDR2 FQNEAQ (reference sequence). V lost 5 bases, J lost 3 bases, and 19 bases lay in between. This CDR3 has 16 amino acids. The CDR3 bases are TGTGCCAGCAGCCCATCCTTGGGCTACAAGGACACTGAAGCTTTCTTT. Encoded protein: CASSPSLGYKDTEAFF.

This clone turned up a few times. The V and J genes are TRBV10-2 and TRBJ2-7, with TRBD2 as a possible D gene (5 bases). Trimming shortened V by 7 bases and J by 4 bases, and 17 bases separated the two germline ends. CDR3 size: 14 residues. Per the germline V gene, CDR1 is WSHSY and CDR2 is SAAADI. CDR3 in amino acids: CASTSQLGRYEQYF. The CDR3 bases are TGCGCCAGCACTTCCCAACTAGGAAGGTACGAGCAGTACTTC.

The chain carries TRBV2 and TRBJ1-5; D possibly corresponds to TRBD1 (5 bases). Germline assignment: CDR1 SNHLY and CDR2 FYNNEI. V lost 7 bases and J 1 base, leaving 14 bases between the germline ends. The CDR3 extends over 15 amino acids. In DNA, the CDR3 is TGTGCCAGCACCAGGGAGGGAGGGAGCAATCAGCCCCAGCATTTT. Protein product: CASTREGGSNQPQHF.

This chain joins TRBV28 and TRBJ2-3; 9 nucleotides align to TRBD1. Germline V lookup: CDR1 MDHEN, CDR2 SYDVKM. The CDR3 is made up of 16 amino acids. Trimming at V came to 6 bases and at J to 4 bases, leaving 11 bases not matched to a gene. Here the CDR3 DNA reads TGTGCCAGCAGGCCCACAGGGGGCTTTCGTGCAGATACGCAGTATTTT. It yields the protein CASRPTGGFRADTQYF.

V is TRBV4-2 and J is TRBJ2-3; D perhaps matches TRBD2 (6 bases). The CDR3 is made up of 15 amino acids. The V end was cut by 1 base, the J end by 5 bases, with 13 bases between. Germline assignment: CDR1 LGHNA and CDR2 YNFKEQ. This chain's CDR3 is CASSQVVGGGDTQYF. CDR3 nucleotides: TGTGCCAGCAGCCAAGTCGTGGGAGGAGGAGATACGCAGTATTTT.

The rearrangement uses TRBV5-4 and TRBJ2-1; the match to TRBD2 covers 8 bases. The V segment lost 4 bases and the J segment 4 bases; nucleotides outside the gene matches: 10. CDR1 is SGHNT and CDR2 is YYREEE in the germline V gene (reference sequence). This CDR3 is built from 16 residues. The CDR3: CASSPKTSVNYNEQFF. The DNA for the CDR3 is TGTGCCAGCAGCCCCAAGACTAGCGTCAATTACAATGAGCAGTTCTTC. Combining the CDR3 with reference TRBV5-4 and TRBJ2-1 gives the whole variable domain ETGVTQSPTHLIKTRGQQVTLRCSSQSGHNTVSWYQQALGQGPQFIFQYYREEENGRGNFPPRFSGLQFPNYSSELNVNALELDDSALYLCASSPKTSVNYNEQFFGPGTRLTVL.

This rearrangement joins TRBV11-2 to TRBJ2-2; a weak D match, TRBD2 (7 bases). Germline V lookup: CDR1 SGHAT, CDR2 FQNNGV. The length of the CDR3 is 16 residues. The V end was cut by 5 bases, the J end by 6 bases, with 19 bases between. CDR3 nucleotides: TGTGCCAGCAGCCTTAACAGGGTGGGGGGGGCCGGGGAGCTGTTTTTT. This encodes CASSLNRVGGAGELFF.

The chain uses TRBV9 and TRBJ2-7; 12 nucleotides line up with TRBD1. The CDR3 contains 14 residues. V gave up 0 bases and J gave up 9 bases; unmatched junction bases: 4. CDR1 is SGDLS, CDR2 YYNGEE, per germline. The CDR3 DNA follows: TGTGCCAGCAGCGTAGAGGGACAGGGGGCTTGGCAGTACTTC. It encodes CASSVEGQGAWQYF.